Listed below are T cell receptor beta chains from one sample, sequenced in a study of blood T cell repertoires in COVID-19. Repertoires were generated with immunoSEQ multiplex PCR, while TCRdb's copy carries only in-frame clones and drops some. The table includes around 310,000 clones, 90% detected once. The sample consisted of peripheral blood. The receptors here all came from a woman aged 30 to 39 with COVID-19, enrolled during active disease. Each CDR3 is given with its conserved first and last residue.

V	J	CDR3
TRBV14	TRBJ1-1	CASSPWDRASTEAFF
TRBV7-2	TRBJ1-5	CASSLVALQPQHF
TRBV7-2	TRBJ2-7	CASSLGGGWTYYEQYF
TRBV11-1	TRBJ2-1	CASSLEWGRAYNEQFF
TRBV27	TRBJ2-2	CASSLLSTGNTGELFF
TRBV4-1	TRBJ2-2	CASSQVRLNTGELFF
TRBV6-4	TRBJ2-3	CASSDWPLALGQYF
TRBV7-2	TRBJ1-5	CASSLGGPSNQPQHF
TRBV2	TRBJ2-1	CASYMSSGSDSEQFF
TRBV19	TRBJ2-7	CASSPGQGGYEQYF
TRBV19	TRBJ1-1	CASSTGEGQIIEAFF
TRBV6-5	TRBJ2-2	CASRPGQKNTGELFF
TRBV4-3	TRBJ2-6	CASSQDTGQGVPSGANVLTF
TRBV30	TRBJ1-3	CAWAGGLDTIYF
TRBV28	TRBJ2-1	CASSLSGYGQFF
TRBV29-1	TRBJ2-1	CSVEGARYNEQFF
TRBV12-3/TRBV12-4	TRBJ1-2	CASTTGGGGYTF
TRBV27	TRBJ1-5	CASSLQGPNQPQHF
TRBV19	TRBJ1-5	CASSIGKGLQPQHF
TRBV28	TRBJ2-7	CASSSRVYEQYF
TRBV6-5	TRBJ1-1	CASTRRQGASAFF
TRBV5-1	TRBJ1-2	CASSLVEGAFYGYTF
TRBV18	TRBJ2-5	CASSPRGETQYF
TRBV5-4	TRBJ2-3	CASSRGSITDTQYF
TRBV28	TRBJ1-1	CASRGNRGLRRMNTEAFF
TRBV19	TRBJ2-3	CASSQSGSTDTQYF